This TCR beta chain was identified in a study of radiation and T cells in renal cell carcinoma. General study points: Dominant CDR3 motifs were more common in irradiated tumors than controls. Irradiated tumors had higher TCR clonality than control tumors.

Germline assignment: CDR1 SNHLY and CDR2 FYNNEI. The CDR3 covers 15 residues. Between the trimmed V and J ends, which lost 7 bases and 5 bases, there was a span of 20 bases. Profiled with immunoSEQ multiplex PCR; TCRdb holds only in-frame clones, not every one. The table has 7,200 or so clones, less than 75% seen once; the top ten hold around 40%. Stated treatment: treatment-naive control, cytoreductive nephrectomy. Control samples are tumors resected by cytoreductive nephrectomy without prior radiation. Control tumor donors were a handful of females and roughly ten males, median age roughly 54 years. About this clone itself: Its target is not known.

The chain uses TRBV2 and TRBJ1-1; a possible D gene is TRBD1 (5 bases). This receptor was obtained from a woman in her 70s with renal cell carcinoma. Specimen: tumor tissue, collected from a patient whose treatment was nephrectomy without radiotherapy. The CDR3 here is CASTNPGGVGTEAFF. The CDR3 coding sequence is TGTGCCAGCACTAATCCGGGGGGGGTAGGGACTGAAGCTTTCTTT.